The present entry profiles one TCR beta chain with its context. Its specificity is unknown. In germline, CDR1 is LGHNA, CDR2 YNFKEQ. The CDR3 runs 15 residues. Trimming stripped 1 base from V and 3 bases from J, with 13 bases between. Donors uniformly comprised healthy Caucasians. TCRdb re-analysed the 5' RACE reads in MiXCR, keeping a single row per CDR3 protein. The profile shows 1.5 million to 2 million distinct CDR3 sequences, around a third of them singletons. This specimen comes from a study of identical twins. Study conclusions and caveats: Monozygotic twin pairs showed more out-of-frame TCR alpha sharing than models estimated.

The sequencing sample was made of cord blood. This sequence joins TRBV4-2 and TRBJ2-7; a weak D match, TRBD1 (6 bases). The clonotype originates from a newborn girl in good health. CDR3 nucleotide sequence: TGTGCCAGCAGCCAAGGATACCAGGGGAGCTACGAGCAGTACTTC. The encoded protein is CASSQGYQGSYEQYF.